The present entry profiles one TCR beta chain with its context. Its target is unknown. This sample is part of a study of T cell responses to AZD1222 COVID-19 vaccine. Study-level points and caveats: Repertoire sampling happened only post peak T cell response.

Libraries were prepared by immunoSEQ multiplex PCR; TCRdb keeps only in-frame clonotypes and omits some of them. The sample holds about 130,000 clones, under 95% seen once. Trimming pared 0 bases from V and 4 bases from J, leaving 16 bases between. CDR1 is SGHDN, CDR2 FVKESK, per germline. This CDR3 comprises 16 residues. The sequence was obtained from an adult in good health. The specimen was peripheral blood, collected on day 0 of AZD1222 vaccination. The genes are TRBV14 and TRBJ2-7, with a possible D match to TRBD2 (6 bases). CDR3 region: CASSQDRPGALYEQYF. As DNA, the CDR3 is TGTGCCAGCAGCCAAGATCGTCCGGGAGCGCTATACGAGCAGTACTTC.